A selection of T cell receptor beta chains follows, all from one sample in a study of metastatic and nonmetastatic thyroid tumors. TCRdb re-processed the PCR reads through MiXCR. In the table there are roughly 90,000 clones, 15% of which are singletons. The sequenced sample consisted of blood. The receptors here all came from a female donor with papillary thyroid cancer or a benign thyroid nodule (not recorded which). Some clones in this sample may be carry-over from other donors' samples. Each CDR3 is given with its conserved first and last residue.

17,TRBV2,TRBJ2-7,CASSDGTGGESAYEQYF
14,TRBV19,TRBJ1-5,CASRPAGGNQPKNF
13,TRBV14,TRBJ1-1,CASSQSLNTEAFF
14,TRBV14,TRBJ1-2,CASSPVGTDYGYTF
15,TRBV19,TRBJ1-1,CASSTRNGLHTEAFF
15,TRBV27,TRBJ1-2,CASSRTPDSLRGYTF
14,TRBV6-1,TRBJ1-2,CATQLGRGKDGYTF
14,TRBV12-3/TRBV12-4,TRBJ2-3,CAVRPGASTDTQYF
15,TRBV19,TRBJ2-1,CASSLRQETYNEQFF
18,TRBV28,TRBJ2-1,CASSSPPGARSYRGEQFF
13,TRBV6-1,TRBJ2-5,CASSRDRGETQYF
18,TRBV27,TRBJ2-5,CASSLSNGGLAGRETQYF
12,TRBV6-4,TRBJ1-1,CALWPTGARAFF
13,TRBV29-1,TRBJ1-5,CSATEGRDQPQHF
13,TRBV2,TRBJ2-4,CASGGIGKNIKYF
16,TRBV2,TRBJ1-4,CASSRGTAGSLGKLFF
14,TRBV3-1,TRBJ2-2,CASSQTMGGGELFF
14,TRBV10-3,TRBJ1-5,CAISDTGGDQPQHF
16,TRBV6-1,TRBJ2-7,CATSPWEGAASYEQYF
15,TRBV29-1,TRBJ1-1,CSVFTDGTGNTEAFF
15,TRBV7-9,TRBJ2-5,CASSLGGQMGETQYF
15,TRBV20-1,TRBJ1-1,CSARYATGFNTEAFF
14,TRBV4-1,TRBJ2-1,CASSHGGAYNEQFF
16,TRBV11-2,TRBJ2-7,CASSPFGTVGYYEQYF
19,TRBV2,NA,CASSATRLKDSFEDQPQYF
13,TRBV7-3,TRBJ1-1,CASSYHANTEAFF
13,TRBV18,TRBJ2-7,CASRTSGRYEQYF
14,TRBV2,TRBJ2-1,CASSDRTSYNEQFF
14,TRBV16,TRBJ1-1,CASSQYGEDTEAFF
17,TRBV28,TRBJ2-4,CASDGWGDPLAKNIQYF
12,TRBV28,TRBJ1-3,CASSGTANTIYF
15,TRBV11-2,TRBJ2-7,CASSSPTRGGYEQYF
15,TRBV5-4,TRBJ1-6,CASSLEHPRNSPLHF
16,TRBV9,TRBJ2-5,CASSQLIAGLKETQYF
13,TRBV2,TRBJ1-1,CASSEASWTEAFF
18,TRBV27,NA,CASSSPPGLVGGLYEQFF
13,TRBV20-1,TRBJ2-7,CSVTQGAYYEQYF
15,TRBV2,TRBJ2-7,CASSFEETGEYEQYF
12,TRBV7-9,TRBJ2-1,CASSLDSGRKFF
11,TRBV20-1,TRBJ1-2,CSSGDDYGYTF
14,TRBV7-9,TRBJ2-7,CASSNPWDSYEQYF
17,TRBV16,TRBJ1-5,CASSQSRGRGGHQPQHF
16,TRBV3-1,TRBJ1-2,CASSQANPGQGDGYTF
18,TRBV28,TRBJ2-2,CASGLITSGGAGTGELFF
15,TRBV19,TRBJ1-4,CASSKGGSTNEKLFF
15,TRBV7-3,TRBJ2-1,CSSILLPGQYNEQFF
15,TRBV7-9,TRBJ2-7,CASSLGDRRSYEQYF
12,TRBV12-3/TRBV12-4,TRBJ1-6,CASRLTSVPLYF
15,TRBV4-1,TRBJ2-7,CASSQVTSGPYEQYF
15,TRBV19,TRBJ1-5,CASSISGVEVQPQHF
15,TRBV11-3,TRBJ2-2,CASSLYSGGTGELFF
15,TRBV6-1,TRBJ1-5,CASSDIGQGGHPQHF
12,TRBV24-1,TRBJ2-3,CATSGTTDTQYF
16,TRBV5-1,TRBJ2-5,CASSRPVRTGAKTQYF